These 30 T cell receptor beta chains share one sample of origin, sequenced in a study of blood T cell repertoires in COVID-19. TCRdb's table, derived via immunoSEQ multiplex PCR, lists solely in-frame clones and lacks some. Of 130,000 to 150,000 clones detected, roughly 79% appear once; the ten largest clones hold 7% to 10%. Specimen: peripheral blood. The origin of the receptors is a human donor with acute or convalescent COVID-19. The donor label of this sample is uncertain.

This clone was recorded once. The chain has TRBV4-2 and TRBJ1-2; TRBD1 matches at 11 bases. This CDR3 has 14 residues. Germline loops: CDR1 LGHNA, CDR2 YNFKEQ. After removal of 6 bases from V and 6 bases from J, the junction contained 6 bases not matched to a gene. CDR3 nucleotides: TGTGCCAGCAGTCCGGGACAGGGGGGGGATGGCTACACCTTC. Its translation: CASSPGQGGDGYTF.

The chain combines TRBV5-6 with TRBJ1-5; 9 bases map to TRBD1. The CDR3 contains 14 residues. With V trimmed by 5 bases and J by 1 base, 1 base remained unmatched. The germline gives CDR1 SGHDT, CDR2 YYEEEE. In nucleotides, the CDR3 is TGTGCCAGCAGGGGACAGGGCAGCAATCAGCCCCAGCATTTT. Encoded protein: CASRGQGSNQPQHF. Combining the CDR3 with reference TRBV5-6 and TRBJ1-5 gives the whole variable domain DAGVTQSPTHLIKTRGQQVTLRCSPKSGHDTVSWYQQALGQGPQFIFQYYEEEERQRGNFPDRFSGHQFPNYSSELNVNALLLGDSALYLCASRGQGSNQPQHFGDGTRLSIL.

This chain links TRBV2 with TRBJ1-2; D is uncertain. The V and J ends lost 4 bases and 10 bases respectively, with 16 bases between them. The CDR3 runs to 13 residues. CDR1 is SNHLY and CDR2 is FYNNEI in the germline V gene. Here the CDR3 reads CASSATGAVFYTF. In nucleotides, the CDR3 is TGTGCCAGCAGTGCCACTGGTGCGGTTTTCTACACCTTC.

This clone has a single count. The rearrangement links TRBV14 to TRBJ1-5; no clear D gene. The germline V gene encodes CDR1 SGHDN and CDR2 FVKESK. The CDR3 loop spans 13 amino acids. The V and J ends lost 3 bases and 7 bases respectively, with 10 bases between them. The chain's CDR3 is CASSQGTGQPQHF. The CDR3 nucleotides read TGTGCCAGCAGCCAGGGCACGGGGCAGCCCCAGCATTTT.

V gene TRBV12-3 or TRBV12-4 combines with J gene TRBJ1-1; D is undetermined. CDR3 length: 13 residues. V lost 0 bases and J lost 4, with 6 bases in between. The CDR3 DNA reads TGTGCCAGCAGTTTAGCTTTTCGCACTGAAGCTTTCTTT. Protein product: CASSLAFRTEAFF.

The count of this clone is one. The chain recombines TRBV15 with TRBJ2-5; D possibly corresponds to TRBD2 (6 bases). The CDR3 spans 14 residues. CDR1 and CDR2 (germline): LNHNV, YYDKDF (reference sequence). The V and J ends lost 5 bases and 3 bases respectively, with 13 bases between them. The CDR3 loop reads CATSGRTDEETQYF. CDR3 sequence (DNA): TGTGCCACCAGCGGGAGGACGGATGAAGAGACCCAGTACTTC. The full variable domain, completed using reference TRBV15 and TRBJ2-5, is DAMVIQNPRYQVTQFGKPVTLSCSQTLNHNVMYWYQQKSSQAPKLLFHYYDKDFNNEADTPDNFQSRRPNTSFCFLDIRSPGLGDTAMYLCATSGRTDEETQYFGPGTRLLVL.

DNA of the CDR3: TGCGCCAGCAGCTTGGATCTAGCGGGGCTCCTAGATACGCAGTATTTT. Protein sequence: CASSLDLAGLLDTQYF. The rearrangement joins TRBV5-1 to TRBJ2-3, with TRBD2 matching over 9 bases. Germline CDR1 and CDR2: SGHRS and YFSETQ. The CDR3 sequence is 16 residues long. The V segment lost 0 bases and the J segment 5 bases; nucleotides outside the gene matches: 7.

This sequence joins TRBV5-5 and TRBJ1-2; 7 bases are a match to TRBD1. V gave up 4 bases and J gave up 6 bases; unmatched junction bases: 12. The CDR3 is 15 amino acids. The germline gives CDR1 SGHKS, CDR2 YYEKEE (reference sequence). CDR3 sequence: CASSPQGGPSDGYTF. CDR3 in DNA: TGTGCCAGCAGCCCGCAGGGGGGTCCTTCGGATGGCTACACCTTC.

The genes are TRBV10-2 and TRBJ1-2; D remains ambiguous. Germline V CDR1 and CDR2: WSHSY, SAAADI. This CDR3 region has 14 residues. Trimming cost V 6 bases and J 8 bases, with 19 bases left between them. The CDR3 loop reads CASRALAGGVGYTF. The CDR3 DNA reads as TGCGCCAGCAGAGCCCTGGCCGGCGGAGTGGGCTACACCTTC.

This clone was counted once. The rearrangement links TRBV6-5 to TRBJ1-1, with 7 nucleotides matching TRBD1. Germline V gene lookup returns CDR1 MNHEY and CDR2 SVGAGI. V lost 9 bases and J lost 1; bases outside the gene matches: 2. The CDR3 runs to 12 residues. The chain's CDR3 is CASRQGNTEAFF. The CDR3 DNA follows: TGTGCCAGTCGACAGGGGAACACTGAAGCTTTCTTT.

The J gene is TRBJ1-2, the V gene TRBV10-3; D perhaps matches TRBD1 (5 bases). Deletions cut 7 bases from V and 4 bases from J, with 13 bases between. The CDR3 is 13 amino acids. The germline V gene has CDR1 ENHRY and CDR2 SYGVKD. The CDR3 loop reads CAITAGLGYGYTF. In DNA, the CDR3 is TGTGCCATCACTGCAGGGTTAGGCTATGGCTACACCTTC.

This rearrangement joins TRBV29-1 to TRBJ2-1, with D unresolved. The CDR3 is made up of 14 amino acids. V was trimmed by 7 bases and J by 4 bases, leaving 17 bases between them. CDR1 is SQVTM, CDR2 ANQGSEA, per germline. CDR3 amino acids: CSAGSAENYNEQFF. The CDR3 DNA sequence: TGCAGCGCCGGATCGGCGGAGAATTACAATGAGCAGTTCTTC.

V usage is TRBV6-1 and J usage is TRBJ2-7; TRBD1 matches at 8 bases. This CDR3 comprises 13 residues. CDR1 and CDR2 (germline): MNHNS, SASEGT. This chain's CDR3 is CASSEAGQGDFHV. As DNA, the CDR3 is TGTGCCAGCAGTGAAGCTGGACAGGGCGATTTCCACGTC.

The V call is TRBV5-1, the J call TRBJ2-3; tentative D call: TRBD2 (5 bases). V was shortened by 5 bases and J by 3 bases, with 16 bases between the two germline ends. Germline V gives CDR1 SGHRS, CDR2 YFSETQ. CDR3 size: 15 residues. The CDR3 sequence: CASRSDLIVTDTQYF. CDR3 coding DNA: TGCGCCAGCAGGTCGGACTTGATTGTAACAGATACGCAGTATTTT.

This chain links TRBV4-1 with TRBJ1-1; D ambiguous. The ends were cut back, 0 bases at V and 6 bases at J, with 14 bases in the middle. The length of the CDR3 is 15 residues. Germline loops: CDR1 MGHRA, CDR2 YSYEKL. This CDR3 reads CASSQDLGGIAEAFF. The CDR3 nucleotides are TGCGCCAGCAGCCAAGATCTAGGAGGTATCGCTGAAGCTTTCTTT.

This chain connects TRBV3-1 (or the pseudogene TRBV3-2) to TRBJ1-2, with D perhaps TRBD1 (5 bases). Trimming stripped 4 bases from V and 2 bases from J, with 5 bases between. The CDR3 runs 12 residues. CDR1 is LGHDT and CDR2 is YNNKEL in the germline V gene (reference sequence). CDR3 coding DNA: TGTGCCAGCAGCCGACAGAACTATGGCTACACCTTC. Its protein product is CASSRQNYGYTF.

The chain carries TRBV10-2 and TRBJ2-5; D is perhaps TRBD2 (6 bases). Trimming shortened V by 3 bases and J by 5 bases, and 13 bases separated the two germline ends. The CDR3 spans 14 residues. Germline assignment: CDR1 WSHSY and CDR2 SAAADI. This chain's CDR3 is CASSDRGREETQYF. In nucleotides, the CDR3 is TGCGCCAGCAGTGATCGGGGCCGGGAGGAGACCCAGTACTTC.

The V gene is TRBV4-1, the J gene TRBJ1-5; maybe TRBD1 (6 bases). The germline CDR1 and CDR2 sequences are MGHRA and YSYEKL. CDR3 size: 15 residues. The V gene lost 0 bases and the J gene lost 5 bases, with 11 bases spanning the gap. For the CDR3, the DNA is TGCGCCAGCAGCCAAGACCCACAGGGAGATCAGCCCCAGCATTTT. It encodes CASSQDPQGDQPQHF.

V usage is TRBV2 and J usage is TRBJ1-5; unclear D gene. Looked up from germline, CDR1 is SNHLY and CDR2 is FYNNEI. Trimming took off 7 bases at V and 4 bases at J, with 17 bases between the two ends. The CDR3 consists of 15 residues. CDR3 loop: CASTMRVTGNQPQHF. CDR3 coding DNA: TGTGCCAGCACTATGAGAGTAACGGGTAATCAGCCCCAGCATTTT.

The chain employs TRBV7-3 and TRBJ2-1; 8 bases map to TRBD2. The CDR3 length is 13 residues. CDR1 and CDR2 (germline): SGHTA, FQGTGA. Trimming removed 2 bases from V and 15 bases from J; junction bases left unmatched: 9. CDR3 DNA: TGTGCCAGCAGCTTAGGGGAGGGGACTAGATGGTTCTTC. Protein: CASSLGEGTRWFF.

CDR3 amino acids: CASSEWQDTPPRSFF. The CDR3 DNA follows: TGTGCCAGCAGTGAATGGCAGGACACTCCACCAAGGTCCTTCTTT. The V gene is TRBV2, the J gene TRBJ1-1, with D perhaps TRBD1 (5 bases). Germline loops: CDR1 SNHLY, CDR2 FYNNEI. V was clipped by 2 bases and J by 14 bases, with 24 bases between them. The CDR3 runs 15 residues.

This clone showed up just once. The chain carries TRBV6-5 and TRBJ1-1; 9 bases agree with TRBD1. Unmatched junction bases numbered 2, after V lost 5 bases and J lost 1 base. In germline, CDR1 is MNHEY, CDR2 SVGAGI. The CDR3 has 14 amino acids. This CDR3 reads CASSLTGGNTEAFF. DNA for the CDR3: TGTGCCAGCAGTCTGACAGGGGGGAACACTGAAGCTTTCTTT.

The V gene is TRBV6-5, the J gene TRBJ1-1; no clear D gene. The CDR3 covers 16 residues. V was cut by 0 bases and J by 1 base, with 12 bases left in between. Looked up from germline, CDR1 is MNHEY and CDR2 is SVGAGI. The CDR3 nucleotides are TGTGCCAGCAGTTACTCGGGGAGGAGGACGAACACTGAAGCTTTCTTT. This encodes CASSYSGRRTNTEAFF.

CDR3 DNA sequence: TGTGCCAGCAGTAAAATATCGAGCAATCAGCCCCAGCATTTT. This codes for CASSKISSNQPQHF. The chain is built from TRBV6-6 and TRBJ1-5; no clear D gene. V lost 5 bases to trimming and J lost 1 base, with 9 bases between them. CDR1 is MNHNY, CDR2 SVGAGI, per germline (reference sequence). The length of the CDR3 is 14 residues.

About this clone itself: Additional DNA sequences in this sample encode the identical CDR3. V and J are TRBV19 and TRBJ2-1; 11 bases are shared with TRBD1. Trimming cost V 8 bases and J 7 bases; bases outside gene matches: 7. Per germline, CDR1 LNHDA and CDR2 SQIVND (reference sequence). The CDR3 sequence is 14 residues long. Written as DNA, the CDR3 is TGTGCCAGTCGCGGACAGGGGGCGTCGAATGAGCAGTTCTTC. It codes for CASRGQGASNEQFF.

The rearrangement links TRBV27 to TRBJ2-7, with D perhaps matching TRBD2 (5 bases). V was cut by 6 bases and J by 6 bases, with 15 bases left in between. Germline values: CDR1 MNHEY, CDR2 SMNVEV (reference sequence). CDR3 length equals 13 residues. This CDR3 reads CASRPRGKGEQYV. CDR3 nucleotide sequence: TGTGCCAGCAGGCCCCGGGGAAAGGGCGAGCAGTACGTC.

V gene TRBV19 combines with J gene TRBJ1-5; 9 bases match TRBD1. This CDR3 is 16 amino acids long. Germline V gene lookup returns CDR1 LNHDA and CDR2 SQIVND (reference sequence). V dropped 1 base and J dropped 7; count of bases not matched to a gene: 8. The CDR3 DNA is TGTGCCAGTAGTATAGCTACAGGGGGCGAAGGGCAGCCCCAGCATTTT. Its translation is CASSIATGGEGQPQHF.

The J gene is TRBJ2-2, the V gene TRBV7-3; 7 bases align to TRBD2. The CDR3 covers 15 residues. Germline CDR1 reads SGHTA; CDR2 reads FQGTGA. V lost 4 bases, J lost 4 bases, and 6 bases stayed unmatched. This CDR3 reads CASSSAGGSTGELFF. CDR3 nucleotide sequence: TGTGCCAGCAGCTCGGCCGGGGGGAGCACCGGGGAGCTGTTTTTT.

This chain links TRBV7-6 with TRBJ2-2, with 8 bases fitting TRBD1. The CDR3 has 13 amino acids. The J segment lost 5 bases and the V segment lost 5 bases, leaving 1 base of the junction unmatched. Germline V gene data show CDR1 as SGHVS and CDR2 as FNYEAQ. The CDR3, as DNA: TGTGCCAGCAGCAACAGGGGGACCGGGGAGCTGTTTTTT. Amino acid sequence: CASSNRGTGELFF.

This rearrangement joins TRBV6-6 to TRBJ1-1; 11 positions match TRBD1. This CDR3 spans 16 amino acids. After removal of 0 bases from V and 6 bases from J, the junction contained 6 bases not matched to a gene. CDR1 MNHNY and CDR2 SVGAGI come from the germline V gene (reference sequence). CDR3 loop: CASSYSSGTGGAEAFF. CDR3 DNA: TGTGCCAGCAGTTACTCTTCCGGGACAGGGGGGGCTGAAGCTTTCTTT.